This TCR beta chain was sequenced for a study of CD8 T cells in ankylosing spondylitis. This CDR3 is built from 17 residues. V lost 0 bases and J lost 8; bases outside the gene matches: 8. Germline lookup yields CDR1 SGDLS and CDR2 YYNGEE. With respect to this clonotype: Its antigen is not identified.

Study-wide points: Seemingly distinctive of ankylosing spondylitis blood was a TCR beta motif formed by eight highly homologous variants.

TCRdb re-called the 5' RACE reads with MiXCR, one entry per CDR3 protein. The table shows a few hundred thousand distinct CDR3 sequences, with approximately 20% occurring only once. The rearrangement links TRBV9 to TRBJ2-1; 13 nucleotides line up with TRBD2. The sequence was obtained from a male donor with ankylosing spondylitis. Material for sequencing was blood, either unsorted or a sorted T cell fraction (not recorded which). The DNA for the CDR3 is TGTGCCAGCAGCGTAGGACTAGCGGGAGGCCTAGCCGATGAGCAGTTCTTC. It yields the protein CASSVGLAGGLADEQFF.